This TCR beta chain derives from a study of cytomegalovirus exposure and HLA in healthy donors. The study ran its PCR with 60 Vbeta and 13 Jbeta primers. Using immunoSEQ multiplex PCR, the repertoire was profiled, and TCRdb retains in-frame clones only, with some absent. The sample contains some 150,000 clones, around three quarters of which appear only once. Germline-derived CDR1 and CDR2 are MNHNS and SASEGT. The CDR3 runs 13 residues. Trimming pared 7 bases from V and 6 bases from J, leaving 15 bases between. The TCR comes from a man aged 40-55 years in good health and CMV-seropositive. The chain combines TRBV6-1 with TRBJ1-1, with D possibly matching TRBD1 (5 bases). The specimen sequenced was PBMCs. The CDR3 coding sequence is TGTGCCAGCACGTTTCGGGGGTACGCTGAAGCTTTCTTT. Protein: CASTFRGYAEAFF.